This T cell receptor (beta chain) emerged from a study of low-dose radiotherapy and immunotherapy resistance in tumors. Across the study: A daily 300 mg dose of oral aspirin was taken by patients for four cycles from cycle 1 day 1.

The CDR3 extends over 15 amino acids. Per the germline V gene, CDR1 is SGHRS and CDR2 is YFSETQ. The V gene end was trimmed by 4 bases and the J gene end by 2 bases; junction bases not matched to a gene: 7. Primers used for first-strand cDNA, a TRAV- and TRBV-specific set, covered both alpha and beta chains. For amplifying TCRs, the PCR ran for approximately 18 cycles with Phusion, which was used together with a constant-region primer and the adapter on the V primers. One entry per CDR3 protein, called by TCRdb with MiXCR from the reads. Of 45,000 to 75,000 distinct CDR3 sequences in the sample, approximately 25% were seen once. The time point denotes: before trial treatment.

Sequences were derived from PBMCs, sampled before treatment. The rearrangement links TRBV5-1 to TRBJ2-7; TRBD2 matches at 9 bases. This TCR was sampled from a male donor with prostate cancer. In DNA form, the CDR3 reads TGCGCCAGCAGCGGGGGACTAGCCGTTGCCTACGAGCAGTACTTC. This codes for CASSGGLAVAYEQYF.